Below, 21 T cell receptor beta chains from the same sample are listed, as sequenced in a study of CD8 T cells in ankylosing spondylitis. In TCRdb, the 5' RACE reads were re-called with MiXCR into one record per CDR3 protein. The table has 250,000 to 400,000 distinct CDR3 sequences, roughly 11% seen once. The source material was blood, either unsorted or a sorted T cell fraction (not recorded which). These receptors all stem from a female donor with ankylosing spondylitis or in good health (not recorded which).

This clonotype was counted at least ten times. This chain links TRBV20-1 with TRBJ2-3; 16 positions match TRBD2. The CDR3 loop spans 19 amino acids. V shed 5 bases, J shed 0 bases, and the junction held 11 bases outside the gene matches. Looked up from germline, CDR1 is DFQATT and CDR2 is SNEGSKA (reference sequence). This CDR3 reads CSASGTSGGALGSTDTQYF. CDR3 nucleotides: TGCAGTGCTTCAGGGACTAGCGGGGGGGCTTTAGGTAGCACAGATACGCAGTATTTT.

This clonotype was found many times. V usage is TRBV20-1 and J usage is TRBJ2-7; tentatively, D is TRBD1 (5 bases). Per the germline V gene, CDR1 is DFQATT and CDR2 is SNEGSKA (reference sequence). The CDR3 is 14 residues long. Trimming stripped 3 bases from V and 1 base from J, with 13 bases between. The CDR3 loop reads CSASRQTKSYEQYF. CDR3 nucleotides: TGCAGTGCTAGCCGACAGACCAAATCCTACGAGCAGTACTTC.

This chain joins TRBV10-1 and TRBJ1-5; no reliable D call. Germline CDR1 is WNHNN and CDR2 is SYGVQD (reference sequence). CDR3 length equals 13 residues. Trimming cost V 8 bases and J 2 bases, with 10 bases left between them. CDR3 nucleotides: TGCGCCAGCGGAACTAGACGCAATCAGCCCCAGCATTTT. Translating it yields CASGTRRNQPQHF.

This clonotype was seen at least ten times. This CDR3 reads CASTYATQGFYGYTF. As DNA, the CDR3 is TGTGCCAGCACGTATGCGACGCAGGGGTTCTATGGCTACACCTTC. The chain combines TRBV6-2 or TRBV6-3 with TRBJ1-2; D is perhaps TRBD1 (6 bases). The CDR3 runs 15 residues. Trimming removed 7 bases at V and 4 bases at J, with 19 bases between. Germline CDR1 MNHEY, CDR2 SVGEGT.

This clonotype was seen once. The chain has TRBV3-1 and TRBJ2-7, with TRBD2 identical over 7 bases. V lost 0 bases and J lost 3; bases outside the gene matches: 5. The length of the CDR3 is 15 residues. Germline lookup yields CDR1 LGHDT and CDR2 YNNKEL (reference sequence). The CDR3 region is CASSQDPKRGYEQYF. CDR3 DNA: TGTGCCAGCAGCCAAGATCCTAAGCGGGGCTACGAGCAGTACTTC.

This sequence joins TRBV14 and TRBJ1-6, with D possibly TRBD1 on 5 matching bases. Per germline, CDR1 SGHDN and CDR2 FVKESK. V lost 0 bases, J lost 7 bases, and 10 bases lay in between. The CDR3 has 15 residues. The CDR3 sequence: CASSQELTANSPLHF. CDR3 coding DNA: TGTGCCAGCAGCCAAGAGCTGACAGCCAATTCACCCCTCCACTTT.

This clonotype was found many times. The V call is TRBV12-3 or TRBV12-4, the J call TRBJ2-1; D is undetermined. There are 13 residues in the CDR3. Between the trimmed V and J ends, which lost 8 bases and 7 bases, there was a span of 15 bases. This chain's CDR3 is CASQKTQRNEQFF. CDR3 bases: TGTGCCAGCCAAAAGACCCAACGGAATGAGCAGTTCTTC.

Many counts were recorded for this clonotype. The rearrangement joins TRBV20-1 to TRBJ2-3; 7 nucleotides line up with TRBD2. After removal of 3 bases from V and 4 bases from J, the junction contained 1 base not matched to a gene. The length of the CDR3 is 12 residues. Germline-derived CDR1 and CDR2 are DFQATT and SNEGSKA (reference sequence). This CDR3 is CSASRGADTQYF. As DNA, the CDR3 is TGCAGTGCTAGCCGGGGGGCAGATACGCAGTATTTT.

V is TRBV20-1 and J is TRBJ1-3; TRBD1 might be the D (5 bases). The CDR3 length is 13 residues. V lost 5 bases to trimming and J lost 4 bases, with 12 bases between them. Germline CDR1 reads DFQATT; CDR2 reads SNEGSKA (reference sequence). The chain's CDR3 is CSAPQGVGNTIYF. The CDR3 nucleotides are TGCAGTGCTCCGCAGGGAGTCGGAAACACCATATATTTT.

The CDR3 protein is CASRYVNTGYGAFF. The CDR3 DNA follows: TGTGCCAGCAGATACGTAAATACAGGGTACGGAGCTTTCTTT. V usage is TRBV5-5 and J usage is TRBJ1-1, with D possibly matching TRBD1 (6 bases). Germline V CDR1 and CDR2: SGHKS, YYEKEE (reference sequence). V lost 5 bases, J lost 10 bases, and 21 bases lay in between. The length of the CDR3 is 14 residues.

This clonotype has more than one count but fewer than ten. The V call is TRBV12-3 or TRBV12-4, the J call TRBJ2-2; TRBD2 matches at 14 bases. V dropped 8 bases and J dropped 4; count of bases not matched to a gene: 9. The length of the CDR3 is 17 residues. The CDR3 here is CASPGLAGVEGTGELFF. For the CDR3, the DNA is TGTGCCAGCCCGGGACTAGCGGGAGTTGAGGGCACCGGGGAGCTGTTTTTT.

This clonotype was seen more than once but under ten times. V is TRBV20-1 and J is TRBJ2-7; no clear D. The germline gives CDR1 DFQATT, CDR2 SNEGSKA (reference sequence). Trimming pared 4 bases from V and 3 bases from J, leaving 13 bases between. The CDR3 loop spans 13 amino acids. CDR3 nucleotides: TGCAGTGCTAAGGCCAGTTTGGACTACGAGCAGTACTTC. Translation: CSAKASLDYEQYF.

The CDR3, as DNA: TGTGCCAGCAGCCAAGCTGGGACAGGGGAGAAATATGGCTACACCTTC. Amino acid sequence: CASSQAGTGEKYGYTF. The chain couples TRBV3-1 to TRBJ1-2, with TRBD1 matching over 10 bases. Germline CDR1 reads LGHDT; CDR2 reads YNNKEL (reference sequence). The length of the CDR3 is 16 residues. V was pared by 1 base and J by 5 bases, with 7 bases of the junction left unmatched. The entire variable domain, with the rest obtained from reference TRBV3-1 and TRBJ1-2, is as follows: DTAVSQTPKYLVTQMGNDKSIKCEQNLGHDTMYWYKQDSKKFLKIMFSYNNKELIINETVPNRFSPKSPDKAHLNLHINSLELGDSAVYFCASSQAGTGEKYGYTFGSGTRLTVV.

This clonotype was seen at least ten times. This sequence joins TRBV6-1 and TRBJ2-4; D is perhaps TRBD1 (5 bases). The germline V gene has CDR1 MNHNS and CDR2 SASEGT. This CDR3 is 15 amino acids long. The V and J ends lost 4 bases and 2 bases respectively, with 12 bases between them. The CDR3 spells CASSALGVTKNIQYF. The CDR3 coding sequence is TGTGCCAGCAGTGCTTTAGGGGTAACCAAAAACATTCAGTACTTC.

The chain joins TRBV7-9 to TRBJ1-2; TRBD1 matches 9 bases. J lost 6 bases, V lost 5 bases, and 7 bases had no gene match. The CDR3 contains 14 residues. CDR1 is SEHNR, CDR2 FQNEAQ, per germline (reference sequence). DNA for the CDR3: TGTGCCAGCAGCCCCGGGACAGGGAGACATGGCTACACCTTC. Protein product: CASSPGTGRHGYTF.

This clonotype was counted at least ten times. The chain uses TRBV6-5 and TRBJ2-5, with 13 bases matching TRBD2. This CDR3 has 17 amino acids. Germline V gene lookup returns CDR1 MNHEY and CDR2 SVGAGI. V dropped 2 bases and J dropped 1; count of bases not matched to a gene: 4. Written as DNA, the CDR3 is TGTGCCAGCAGTTACATACTAGCGGGAGGGCCCCAAGAGACCCAGTACTTC. This codes for CASSYILAGGPQETQYF.

The chain links TRBV20-1 to TRBJ2-7; 9 positions agree with TRBD2. V shed 4 bases and J 1 base; nucleotides not matched to a gene: 8. The CDR3 covers 15 residues. Germline V gives CDR1 DFQATT, CDR2 SNEGSKA (reference sequence). DNA of the CDR3: TGCAGTGCTAAGACAGGACTAGCGTCTTCCTACGAGCAGTACTTC. It translates to CSAKTGLASSYEQYF.

This clonotype was counted many times. V usage is TRBV6-4 and J usage is TRBJ2-1; D remains ambiguous. The CDR3 extends over 13 amino acids. Trimming stripped 4 bases from V and 7 bases from J, with 11 bases between. CDR1 MRHNA and CDR2 SNTAGT come from the germline V gene. The CDR3 loop is CASSAGPSNEQFF. As DNA, the CDR3 is TGTGCCAGCAGTGCCGGACCGTCAAATGAGCAGTTCTTC.

The chain links TRBV12-3 or TRBV12-4 to TRBJ2-1; 13 bases agree with TRBD2. The CDR3 is made up of 18 amino acids. J was trimmed by 0 bases and V by 8 bases; bases with no gene match: 10. The chain's CDR3 is CASCPGTSGISSYNEQFF. The CDR3 nucleotides are TGTGCCAGCTGTCCCGGGACTAGCGGGATAAGCTCCTACAATGAGCAGTTCTTC.

This sequence joins TRBV20-1 and TRBJ1-5; TRBD1 agrees at 7 bases. The CDR3 loop spans 16 amino acids. V lost 3 bases and J lost 7; bases outside the gene matches: 15. Germline CDR1 reads DFQATT; CDR2 reads SNEGSKA (reference sequence). This CDR3 reads CSARARDRKRGQPQHF. The CDR3 coding sequence is TGCAGTGCTAGGGCCCGGGACAGAAAAAGGGGGCAGCCCCAGCATTTT.

The sample holds a few counts of this clonotype. V usage is TRBV4-2 and J usage is TRBJ2-2; D is unclear. Germline loops: CDR1 LGHNA, CDR2 YNFKEQ. V dropped 4 bases and J dropped 1 base, with 13 bases sitting between them. CDR3 size: 16 residues. CDR3 in amino acids: CASSLFLEGNTGELFF. CDR3 DNA: TGTGCCAGCAGCCTATTTCTGGAAGGGAACACCGGGGAGCTGTTTTTT.